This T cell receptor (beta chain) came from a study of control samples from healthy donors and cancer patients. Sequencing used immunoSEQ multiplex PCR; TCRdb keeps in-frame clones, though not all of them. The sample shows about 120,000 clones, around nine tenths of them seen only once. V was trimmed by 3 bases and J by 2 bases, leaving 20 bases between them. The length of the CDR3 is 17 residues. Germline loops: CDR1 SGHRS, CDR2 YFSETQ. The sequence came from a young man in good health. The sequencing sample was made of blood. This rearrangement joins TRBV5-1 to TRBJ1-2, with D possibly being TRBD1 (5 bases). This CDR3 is CASSSTPRQSVNYGYTF. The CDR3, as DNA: TGCGCCAGCAGCTCCACCCCAAGACAGAGCGTCAACTATGGCTACACCTTC.